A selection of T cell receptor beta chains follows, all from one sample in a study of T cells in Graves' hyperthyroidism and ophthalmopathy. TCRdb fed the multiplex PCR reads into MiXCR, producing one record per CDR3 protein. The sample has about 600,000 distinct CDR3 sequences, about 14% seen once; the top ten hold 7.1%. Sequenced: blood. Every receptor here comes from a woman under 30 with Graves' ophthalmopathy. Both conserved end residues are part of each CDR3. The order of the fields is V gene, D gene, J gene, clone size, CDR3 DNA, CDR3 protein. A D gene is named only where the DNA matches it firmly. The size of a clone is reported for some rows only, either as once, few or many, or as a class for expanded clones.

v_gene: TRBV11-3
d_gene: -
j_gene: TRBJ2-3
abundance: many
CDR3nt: TGTGCCAGCACTCTCCAGGTGGGCACAGATACGCAGTATTTT
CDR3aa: CASTLQVGTDTQYF

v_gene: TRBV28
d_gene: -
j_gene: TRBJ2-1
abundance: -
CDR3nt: TGTGCCAGCTTCAACGAGGAGGAGGGCAGCAATGAGCAGTTCTTC
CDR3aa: CASFNEEEGSNEQFF

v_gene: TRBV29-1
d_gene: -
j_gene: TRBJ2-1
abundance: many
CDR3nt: TGCAGCGTTGTTAACGGGGCCAGTTCCAGCGGTGAGCAGTTCTTC
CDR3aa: CSVVNGASSSGEQFF

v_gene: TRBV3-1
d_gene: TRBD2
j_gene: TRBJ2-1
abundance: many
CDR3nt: TGTGCCAGCAGCCAAGGGGTTAGCGGGAGTGATGAGCAGTTCTTC
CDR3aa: CASSQGVSGSDEQFF

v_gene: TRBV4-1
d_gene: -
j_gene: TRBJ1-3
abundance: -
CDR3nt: TGCGCCAGCAGCCAAGGACTTCTCCTCAGGGGTGCTGGAAACACCATATATTTT
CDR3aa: CASSQGLLLRGAGNTIYF

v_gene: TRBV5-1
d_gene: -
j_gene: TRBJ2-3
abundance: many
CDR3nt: TGCGCCAGCAGAAAGAGCGCGGGCCCAGATACGCAGTATTTT
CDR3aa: CASRKSAGPDTQYF

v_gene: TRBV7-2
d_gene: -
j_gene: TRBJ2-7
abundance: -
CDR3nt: TGTGCCAGCAGCCCCAACCTACAGGGAAGCTCCTACGAGCAGTACTTC
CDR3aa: CASSPNLQGSSYEQYF

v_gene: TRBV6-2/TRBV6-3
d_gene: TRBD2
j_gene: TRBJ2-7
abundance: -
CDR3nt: TGTGCCAGCAGTCTCGGGACTAGCAGGAGTTACGAGCAGTACTTC
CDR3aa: CASSLGTSRSYEQYF

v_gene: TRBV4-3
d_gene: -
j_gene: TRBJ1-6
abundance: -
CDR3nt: TGCGCCAGCAGCCAAGATTCGGCAGGGAGCTCCTATAATTCACCCCTCCACTTT
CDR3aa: CASSQDSAGSSYNSPLHF

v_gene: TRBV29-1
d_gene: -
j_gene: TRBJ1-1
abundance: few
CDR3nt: TGCAGCGTTGAAGTCAATGAGGCGGGAGCTTTCTTT
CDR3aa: CSVEVNEAGAFF

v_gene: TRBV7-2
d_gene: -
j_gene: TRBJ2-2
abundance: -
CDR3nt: TGTGCCAGCAGCACAAGTCGGGACACCGGGGAGCTGTTTTTT
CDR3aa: CASSTSRDTGELFF

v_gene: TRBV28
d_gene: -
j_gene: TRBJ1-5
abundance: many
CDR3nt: TGTGCCAGCAGTTTAACCTTAGAACAGCTTCGGTTCGGTGATCAGCCCCAGCATTTT
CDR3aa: CASSLTLEQLRFGDQPQHF

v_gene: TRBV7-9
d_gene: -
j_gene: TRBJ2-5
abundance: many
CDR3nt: TGTGCCAGCAGCGGATACGTGGAGACCCAGTACTTC
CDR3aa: CASSGYVETQYF

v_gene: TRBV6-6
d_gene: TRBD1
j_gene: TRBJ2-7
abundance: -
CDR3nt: TGTGCCAGCAGTTACGGGACAGGGAACCTCTACGAGCAGTACTTC
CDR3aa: CASSYGTGNLYEQYF

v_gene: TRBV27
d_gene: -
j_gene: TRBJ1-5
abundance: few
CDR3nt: TGTGCCAGCAGTTTATTTAAGGGGAGCAATCAGCCCCAGCATTTT
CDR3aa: CASSLFKGSNQPQHF

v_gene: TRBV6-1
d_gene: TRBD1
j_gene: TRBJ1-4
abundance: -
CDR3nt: TGTGCCAGCAGTCCGACGGGACAGGGTAATGAAAAACTGTTTTTT
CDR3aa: CASSPTGQGNEKLFF

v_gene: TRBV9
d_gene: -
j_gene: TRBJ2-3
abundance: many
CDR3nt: TGTGCCAGCAGCGTTGGCGGGCCACTTTCTAACACAGATACGCAGTATTTT
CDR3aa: CASSVGGPLSNTDTQYF

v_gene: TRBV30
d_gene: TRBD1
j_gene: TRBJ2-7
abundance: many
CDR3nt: TGTGCCTGGGGGGACAGCCCCGGGGAGCAGTACTTC
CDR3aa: CAWGDSPGEQYF

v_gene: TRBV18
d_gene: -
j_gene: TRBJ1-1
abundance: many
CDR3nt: TGTGCCAGCTCACCTTCGACAGATATGAACACTGAAGCTTTCTTT
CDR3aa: CASSPSTDMNTEAFF

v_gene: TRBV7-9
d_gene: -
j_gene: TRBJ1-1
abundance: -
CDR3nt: TGTGCCAGCAGTCAAGCACCGGGTCCTGAAGCTTTCTTT
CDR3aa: CASSQAPGPEAFF

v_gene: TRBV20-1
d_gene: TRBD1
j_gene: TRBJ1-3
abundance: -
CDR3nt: TGCAGTGCTAGAGGAGACAGGGACAGGGGCTTGCCTGGAAACACCATATATTTT
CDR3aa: CSARGDRDRGLPGNTIYF

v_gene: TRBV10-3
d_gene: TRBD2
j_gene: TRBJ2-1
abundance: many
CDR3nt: TGTGCCATTCGAGGGAGGGTCGAGATTTACAATGAGCAGTTCTTC
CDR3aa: CAIRGRVEIYNEQFF

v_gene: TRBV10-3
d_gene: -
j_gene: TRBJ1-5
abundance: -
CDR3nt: TGTGCCATCAGGCAGGGTGGCAATCAGCCCCAGCATTTT
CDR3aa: CAIRQGGNQPQHF

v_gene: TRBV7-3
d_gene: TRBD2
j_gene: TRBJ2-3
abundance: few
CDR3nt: TGTGCCAGCAGAGCTAGCGGGAGTGGAGATACGCAGTATTTT
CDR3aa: CASRASGSGDTQYF

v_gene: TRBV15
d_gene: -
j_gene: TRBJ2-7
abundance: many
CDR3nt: TGTGCCACCAGCCCCCGAGTTTCCTACGAGCAGTACTTC
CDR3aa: CATSPRVSYEQYF

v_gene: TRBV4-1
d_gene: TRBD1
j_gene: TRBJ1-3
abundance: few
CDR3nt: TGCGCCAGCAGCTTTTTAAGACAGGGGTTGGGAAACACCATATATTTT
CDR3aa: CASSFLRQGLGNTIYF

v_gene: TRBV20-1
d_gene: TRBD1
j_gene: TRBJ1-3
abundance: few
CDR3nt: TGCAGTGCCAGGCCAGGGACAGGGGCTGGAAACACCATATATTTT
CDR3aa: CSARPGTGAGNTIYF

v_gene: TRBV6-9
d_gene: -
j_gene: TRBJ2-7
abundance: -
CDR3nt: TGTGCCAGCAGTTACGGTCTCCTATCCTACGAGCAGTACTTC
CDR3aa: CASSYGLLSYEQYF

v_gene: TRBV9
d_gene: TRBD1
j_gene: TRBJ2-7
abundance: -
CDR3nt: TGTGCCAGCAGCGTAGCTCCGACAGGGGACGAGCAGTACTTC
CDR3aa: CASSVAPTGDEQYF

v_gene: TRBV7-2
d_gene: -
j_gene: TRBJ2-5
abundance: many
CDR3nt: TGTGCCAGCAGCCCCGGGGCCCAGTACTTC
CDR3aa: CASSPGAQYF

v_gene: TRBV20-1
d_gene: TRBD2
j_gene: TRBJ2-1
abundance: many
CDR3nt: TGCAGTGCTAGACCACTAGCGGGAGGGAATTACAATGAGCAGTTCTTC
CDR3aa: CSARPLAGGNYNEQFF

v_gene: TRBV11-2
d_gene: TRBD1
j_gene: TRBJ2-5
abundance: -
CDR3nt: TGTGCCAGCAGCTGGGGACAGGGGGTAGAGACCCAGTACTTC
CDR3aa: CASSWGQGVETQYF